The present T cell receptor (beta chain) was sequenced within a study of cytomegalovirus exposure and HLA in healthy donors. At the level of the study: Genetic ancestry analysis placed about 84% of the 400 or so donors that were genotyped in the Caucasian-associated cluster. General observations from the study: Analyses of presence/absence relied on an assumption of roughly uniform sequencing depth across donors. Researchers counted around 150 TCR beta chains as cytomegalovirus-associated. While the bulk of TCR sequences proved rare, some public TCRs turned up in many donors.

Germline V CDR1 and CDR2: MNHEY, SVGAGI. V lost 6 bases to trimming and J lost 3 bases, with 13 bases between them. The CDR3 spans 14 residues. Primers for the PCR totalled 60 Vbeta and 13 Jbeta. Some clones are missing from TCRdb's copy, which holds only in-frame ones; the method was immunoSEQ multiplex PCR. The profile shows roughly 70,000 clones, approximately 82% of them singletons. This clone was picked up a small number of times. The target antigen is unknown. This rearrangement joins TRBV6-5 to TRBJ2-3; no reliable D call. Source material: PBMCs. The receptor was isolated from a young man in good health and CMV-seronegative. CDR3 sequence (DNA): TGTGCCAGCAGCCCCTCTTTCCGGACAGATACGCAGTATTTT. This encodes CASSPSFRTDTQYF.